The present TCR beta chain was sequenced within a study of vaccination effects on CD4 cells after COVID-19. Before sequencing took place, the ViraFEST assay used viral peptide pools to expand antigen-specific CD4+ T cells. Subsequent to a culture period of approximately 11 days, CD4+ T cells were isolated. Participants got two doses of BNT162b2 or mRNA-1273 vaccine. Method: immunoSEQ multiplex PCR; TCRdb's copy keeps in-frame clones and lacks some. The sample consists of tens of thousands of clones, roughly 76% of them appearing once. A remark on this clone: Its target is not known.

Sequences were derived from CD4+ T cells from PBMCs cultured with SARS-CoV-2 spike peptides, sampled after COVID-19 vaccination. This TCR was sampled from a human donor who received a COVID-19 vaccine. Some clones in this sample may be carry-over from other donors' samples.

CDR3 in DNA: TGTGCCAGCAGCCGGGACCAACAAGAGACCCAGTACTTC. Amino acids: CASSRDQQETQYF. This chain joins TRBV7-3 and TRBJ2-5; either TRBD1 or TRBD2 may supply D (5 bases each). V lost 5 bases and J lost 2, with 9 bases in between. The length of the CDR3 is 13 residues. The germline CDR1 and CDR2 sequences are SGHTA and FQGTGA.